This is a list of T cell receptor beta chains from one sample in a study of T cells in Graves' hyperthyroidism and ophthalmopathy. Each CDR3 protein gets one entry after TCRdb re-called the multiplex PCR reads with MiXCR. The profile shows roughly 570,000 distinct CDR3 sequences, approximately 15% of them singletons. Sequences were obtained from blood. Receptors originate from a woman in her 30s with Graves' hyperthyroidism. Both conserved end residues are trimmed from each CDR3.

J gene	V gene	CDR3 protein
TRBJ1-5	TRBV20-1	RATGTGGNQPQH
TRBJ1-1	TRBV5-6	ASSQEWNTEAF
TRBJ2-1	TRBV18	ASSPERGGPLDEQF
TRBJ1-1	TRBV28	ASSQPRGTEAF
TRBJ1-5	TRBV10-3	AISESGQGYSNQPQH
TRBJ2-1	TRBV7-3	ASSLGGTSGEQF
TRBJ1-5	TRBV4-1	ASSQSSAGNQPQH
TRBJ2-7	TRBV15	ATSSRQGITPYEQY
TRBJ2-7	TRBV20-1	SARDLSGAYEQY
TRBJ2-7	TRBV11-2	ASSTSGTRNYEQY
TRBJ1-1	TRBV30	AWSNLMNTEAF
TRBJ2-7	TRBV6-9	ASSYRDSLHEQY
TRBJ1-1	TRBV3-1	ASSQSSRNTEAF
TRBJ1-2	TRBV27	ASSLSGATSFGYT
TRBJ1-1	TRBV30	AWSYQDDTEAF
TRBJ2-2	TRBV12-3/TRBV12-4	ASSPLTTGELF
TRBJ2-3	TRBV20-1	SAFLGVTDTQY
TRBJ2-2	TRBV19	ASAGGGANTGELF
TRBJ2-5	TRBV5-1	ASSLFGTSGQETQY
TRBJ2-3	TRBV27	ASSFSYSTDTQY
TRBJ2-5	TRBV7-2	ASSLDVWGGETQY
TRBJ2-1	TRBV7-9	ASSFIKAGSGYNEQF
TRBJ2-7	TRBV7-2	ASSLHLFYEQY
TRBJ2-7	TRBV6-1	ASTKDRDRGNEQY
TRBJ2-1	TRBV5-1	ASSLDSDPYNEQF
TRBJ1-2	TRBV28	ASAWGDYGYT
TRBJ2-5	TRBV7-2	ASSSGSEETQY
TRBJ2-1	TRBV20-1	SATTSGRGYNEQF
TRBJ2-1	TRBV24-1	ATSGGTGSYNEQF
TRBJ2-1	TRBV28	ASSHLVWEGVYNEQF
TRBJ2-1	TRBV20-1	SQGGGYNEQF
TRBJ2-1	TRBV6-5	ASSYSTSGYYNEQF
TRBJ2-1	TRBV20-1	SAKGLAGAYEQF
TRBJ2-5	TRBV12-3/TRBV12-4	ASSGGQTQY
TRBJ2-4	TRBV19	ASSIRGLIAKNIQY
TRBJ2-3	TRBV20-1	SVLSGGTDTQY
TRBJ2-7	TRBV6-5	ASSYATSAPYEQY
TRBJ2-1	TRBV9	ASSVVGGTYNEQF
TRBJ1-5	TRBV27	ASSLPGQPQH
TRBJ2-5	TRBV5-1	ASKPSDAQETQY
TRBJ1-1	TRBV3-1	ASSQGNRARTEAF
TRBJ1-1	TRBV11-2	ASSLDGLMNTEAF
TRBJ1-2	TRBV7-3	ASSLWRQQQYGYT
TRBJ2-7	TRBV7-2	ASSQVGLAGASYEQY
TRBJ2-1	TRBV15	ATSRPPSGTGLSNEQF
TRBJ2-3	TRBV29-1	SVEDTGASGDTQY
TRBJ2-3	TRBV7-8	ASSSVLAGAQDTQY
TRBJ2-1	TRBV5-1	ASSLGGRAGPNEQF
TRBJ2-7	TRBV10-2	ASSDLAGSYEQY
TRBJ2-1	TRBV9	ASSVAPLGSYNEQF